One and the same sample provided the 28 T cell receptor beta chains below, sequenced in a study of early T cells in non-severe SARS-CoV-2 infection. TCRdb called the 5' RACE reads again in MiXCR, with one record for every CDR3 protein. The data show 100,000 to 130,000 distinct CDR3 sequences, 11% seen once. Sample: whole blood. The receptors derive from an adult who was a healthcare worker with PCR-confirmed SARS-CoV-2 infection or an uninfected control (not recorded which).

This clonotype was seen more than once but under ten times. CDR3 loop: CASSPLPRSRGGETQYF. The CDR3 nucleotides read TGTGCCAGCAGCCCCCTCCCCCGGAGCCGGGGGGGAGAGACCCAGTACTTC. The gene calls are TRBV7-6 and TRBJ2-5, with 8 bases identical to TRBD2. The CDR3 is made up of 17 amino acids. The trim removed 5 bases at V and 4 bases at J, leaving 15 bases unmatched. CDR1 is SGHVS, CDR2 FNYEAQ, per germline.

In its sample, this clonotype was seen many times. The chain combines TRBV28 with TRBJ1-2; D is unclear. Germline loops: CDR1 MDHEN, CDR2 SYDVKM. The CDR3 sequence is 13 residues long. V shed 2 bases and J shed 3 bases, with 7 bases lying between them. This CDR3 reads CASSLEQHYGYTF. CDR3 in DNA: TGTGCCAGCAGTTTAGAACAGCACTATGGCTACACCTTC.

Many counts were recorded for this clonotype. V usage is TRBV7-8 and J usage is TRBJ2-5; 7 positions agree with TRBD2. CDR3 length: 15 amino acids. The V segment lost 5 bases and the J segment 3 bases; nucleotides outside the gene matches: 9. CDR1 and CDR2 (germline): SGHVS, FQNEAQ. CDR3 sequence: CASSAVAGRKETQYF. CDR3 sequence (DNA): TGTGCCAGCAGCGCAGTAGCGGGCCGGAAAGAGACCCAGTACTTC. The full variable domain, rest sourced from reference TRBV7-8 and TRBJ2-5, is GAGVSQSPRYKVAKRGQDVALRCDPISGHVSLFWYQQALGQGPEFLTYFQNEAQLDKSGLPSDRFFAERPEGSVSTLKIQRTQQEDSAVYLCASSAVAGRKETQYFGPGTRLLVL.

The chain combines TRBV5-1 with TRBJ2-5; possible D gene TRBD1, 5 bases. CDR1 and CDR2 from the germline V gene are SGHRS and YFSETQ. V shed 4 bases and J shed 5 bases, with 12 bases lying between them. This CDR3 has 13 amino acids. The CDR3 loop reads CASSIIRAETQYF. The CDR3 DNA reads TGCGCCAGCAGCATTATCAGGGCCGAGACCCAGTACTTC.

This clonotype was found a few times. The chain links TRBV3-1 to TRBJ2-1; 7 bases are a match to TRBD2. Germline CDR1 and CDR2: LGHDT and YNNKEL (reference sequence). The V gene end was trimmed by 2 bases and the J gene end by 5 bases; junction bases not matched to a gene: 9. This CDR3 spans 16 amino acids. The CDR3 sequence: CASSQTALAVNNEQFF. The CDR3 DNA sequence: TGTGCCAGCAGCCAAACGGCGCTAGCGGTTAACAATGAGCAGTTCTTC.

This clonotype has more than one count but fewer than ten. The chain links TRBV7-2 to TRBJ1-5; maybe TRBD1 (6 bases). The CDR3 covers 16 residues. CDR1 and CDR2 from the germline V gene are SGHTA and FQGNSA. The V end was cut by 4 bases, the J end by 6 bases, with 19 bases between. CDR3 coding DNA: TGTGCCAGCAGCTCACCCACCAGGGGAGGAGGTCAGCCCCAGCATTTT. It is translated as CASSSPTRGGGQPQHF.

This clonotype was seen ten or more times. The chain has TRBV30 and TRBJ2-5; TRBD1 matches 7 bases. Germline CDR1 reads GTSNPN; CDR2 reads SVGIG (reference sequence). The junction had 0 bases not matched to a gene; V was cut back by 1 base and J by 1 base. This CDR3 region has 13 residues. CDR3 DNA: TGTGCCTGGAGTGAGGGGGCCCAAGAGACCCAGTACTTC. Its translation: CAWSEGAQETQYF.

The chain is built from TRBV20-1 and TRBJ1-6; TRBD1 matches 8 bases. The trim removed 3 bases at V and 10 bases at J, leaving 11 bases unmatched. There are 15 residues in the CDR3. Germline values: CDR1 DFQATT, CDR2 SNEGSKA (reference sequence). CDR3 sequence reads: CSASRLQGVGSPLHF. The CDR3 DNA follows: TGCAGTGCTAGTCGCCTACAGGGGGTTGGATCACCCCTCCACTTT.

This clonotype was counted only a few times. The V gene is TRBV12-3 or TRBV12-4, the J gene TRBJ2-1; D gene uncertain. The CDR3 is 11 amino acids. V lost 2 bases and J 7 bases, leaving 3 bases between the germline ends. The CDR3 protein is CASSLMNEQFF. The CDR3 coding sequence is TGTGCCAGCAGTTTAATGAATGAGCAGTTCTTC.

The CDR3 protein is CASSYDSTYGYTF. The DNA of the CDR3 is TGTGCCAGCAGCTATGACAGCACCTATGGCTACACCTTC. The chain has TRBV7-2 and TRBJ1-2; the D gene is possibly TRBD1 (5 bases). This CDR3 contains 13 residues. Germline lookup yields CDR1 SGHTA and CDR2 FQGNSA. Trimming left V 4 bases short and J 4 bases short, with 10 bases between.

This clonotype was detected many times. The chain links TRBV14 to TRBJ2-4, with TRBD2 matching 15 bases. This CDR3 comprises 19 residues. CDR1 is SGHDN and CDR2 is FVKESK in the germline V gene. V lost 6 bases and J lost 0; bases outside the gene matches: 9. The CDR3, as DNA: TGTGCCAGCAGTCGCTTTGGGACTAGCGGGGGGATAGCCAAAAACATTCAGTACTTC. Translating it yields CASSRFGTSGGIAKNIQYF.

The rearrangement joins TRBV20-1 to TRBJ2-3; 8 bases match TRBD2. The CDR3 spans 14 residues. Per the germline V gene, CDR1 is DFQATT and CDR2 is SNEGSKA (reference sequence). J lost 6 bases, V lost 4 bases, and 9 bases had no gene match. In DNA, the CDR3 is TGCAGTGCTATTACGGGGGGGGCAAGGGATACGCAGTATTTT. Translated: CSAITGGARDTQYF.

Ten or more counts support this clonotype. This sequence joins TRBV11-2 and TRBJ2-1; 7 bases fit TRBD1. With V trimmed by 1 base and J by 7 bases, 1 base remained unmatched. Germline V CDR1 and CDR2: SGHAT, FQNNGV. This CDR3 has 13 amino acids. CDR3 sequence: CASSLAGGNEQFF. CDR3 DNA sequence: TGTGCCAGCAGCTTAGCAGGGGGAAATGAGCAGTTCTTC.

The rearrangement uses TRBV7-6 and TRBJ2-1; D gene uncertain. The length of the CDR3 is 11 residues. CDR1 is SGHVS, CDR2 FNYEAQ, per germline. With 1 base removed from V and 9 bases from J, the gap between germline ends came to 4 bases. The CDR3 reads CASSLVAEQFF. The CDR3, as DNA: TGTGCCAGCAGCTTAGTGGCTGAGCAGTTCTTC.

This clonotype was seen many times. The V call is TRBV6-6, the J call TRBJ2-7, with D possibly matching TRBD2 (6 bases). The CDR3 has 15 residues. Germline V gene sequence: CDR1 MNHNY, CDR2 SVGAGI (reference sequence). The V gene lost 6 bases and the J gene lost 2 bases, with 17 bases spanning the gap. The CDR3 DNA follows: TGTGCCAGCAGACCGGGAGCCAATAATGCCTACGAGCAGTACTTC. Protein product: CASRPGANNAYEQYF.

This clonotype was seen at least ten times. The CDR3 region is CASRPTWTGENIQYF. The CDR3 DNA reads TGTGCCAGCAGGCCCACCTGGACAGGCGAAAACATTCAGTACTTC. The gene calls are TRBV6-5 and TRBJ2-4; 7 bases map to TRBD1. The CDR3 length is 15 residues. CDR1 MNHEY and CDR2 SVGAGI come from the germline V gene. Trimming took 6 bases from V and 5 from J; bases not matched to a gene: 10.

This clonotype was counted at least ten times. The chain employs TRBV19 and TRBJ2-7, with D possibly matching TRBD1 (5 bases). From germline, CDR1 is LNHDA and CDR2 SQIVND (reference sequence). The CDR3 is 15 residues long. The V gene lost 2 bases and the J gene lost 0 bases, with 11 bases spanning the gap. The DNA for the CDR3 is TGTGCCAGTAGTATAACTTTGACAGTCTCCTACGAGCAGTACTTC. Its translation is CASSITLTVSYEQYF.

This sequence joins TRBV28 and TRBJ2-1; 8 nucleotides line up with TRBD2. CDR1 is MDHEN and CDR2 is SYDVKM in the germline V gene. The CDR3 length is 15 residues. V trimming: 8 bases; J trimming: 6 bases; junction bases outside the gene matches: 12. CDR3 coding DNA: TGTGCCAGCCGGATGGGAGCGGGAGAAGTCAATGAGCAGTTCTTC. Translated, it gives CASRMGAGEVNEQFF.

This clonotype was counted a few times. The chain recombines TRBV12-3 or TRBV12-4 with TRBJ1-5; 7 bases fit TRBD1. Unmatched junction bases numbered 6, after V lost 5 bases and J lost 8 bases. The CDR3 spans 13 residues. The CDR3 DNA reads TGTGCCAGCAGTCAGGGGGGAGGAAAGCCCCAGCATTTT. It yields the protein CASSQGGGKPQHF.

The chain links TRBV6-2 or TRBV6-3 to TRBJ2-5; perhaps TRBD2 as D (6 bases). Per the germline V gene, CDR1 is MNHEY and CDR2 is SVGEGT. Trimming pared 3 bases from V and 2 bases from J, leaving 10 bases between. The CDR3 extends over 14 amino acids. The CDR3 coding sequence is TGTGCCAGCAGTTATTGGCGGGGTCAAGAGACCCAGTACTTC. The encoded protein is CASSYWRGQETQYF.

CDR3 region: CASSLGLADGNIQYF. The CDR3 nucleotides are TGCGCCAGCAGCTTGGGCCTAGCGGACGGAAACATTCAGTACTTC. The V call is TRBV5-1, the J call TRBJ2-4; 7 bases are a match to TRBD2. CDR1 is SGHRS, CDR2 YFSETQ, per germline. This CDR3 comprises 15 residues. V dropped 0 bases and J dropped 6; count of bases not matched to a gene: 6.

This clonotype was seen many times. The chain joins TRBV20-1 to TRBJ2-1; D not resolved. In germline, CDR1 is DFQATT, CDR2 SNEGSKA (reference sequence). V was cut by 2 bases and J by 0 bases, with 8 bases left in between. This CDR3 is built from 14 residues. The CDR3 region has the DNA TGCAGTGCTAGATCGGGTAGCTCCTACAATGAGCAGTTCTTC. This translates into CSARSGSSYNEQFF.

This clonotype was seen only a few times. The chain combines TRBV11-2 with TRBJ2-7; 9 nucleotides agree with TRBD2. This CDR3 comprises 15 residues. The V gene end was trimmed by 0 bases and the J gene end by 10 bases; junction bases not matched to a gene: 10. The germline V gene encodes CDR1 SGHAT and CDR2 FQNNGV. CDR3 bases: TGTGCCAGCAGCTTAGAATTATTAGCGGGAGCAGACCAGTACTTC. Translation gives CASSLELLAGADQYF.

The V gene is TRBV18, the J gene TRBJ2-1; the match to TRBD2 covers 8 bases. This CDR3 is built from 14 residues. Germline values: CDR1 KGHSH, CDR2 LQKENI. With V trimmed by 3 bases and J by 8 bases, 6 bases remained unmatched. As DNA, the CDR3 is TGTGCCAGCTCACCTTCGACTAGCGCGGATGAGCAGTTCTTC. It is translated as CASSPSTSADEQFF.

This clonotype was detected many times. The chain uses TRBV28 and TRBJ2-1; 7 bases are a match to TRBD2. Germline CDR1 MDHEN, CDR2 SYDVKM. The CDR3 has 15 amino acids. Losses at the gene ends were 6 bases for V and 6 bases for J; bases not matched to a gene: 11. For the CDR3, the DNA is TGTGCCAGCAGCCAGACTAGCTCCCGTCTCAATGAGCAGTTCTTC. This gives the protein CASSQTSSRLNEQFF.

This clonotype was seen at least ten times. This sequence joins TRBV12-3 or TRBV12-4 and TRBJ2-7; D unclear. V lost 7 bases to trimming and J lost 4 bases, with 11 bases between them. There are 12 residues in the CDR3. The CDR3 here is CASNTYGYEQYF. CDR3 nucleotide sequence: TGTGCCAGCAACACGTATGGTTACGAGCAGTACTTC.

This clonotype was picked up a small number of times. The chain employs TRBV5-1 and TRBJ2-7, with D unclear. The CDR3 sequence is 16 residues long. V was clipped by 2 bases and J by 2 bases, with 17 bases between them. Germline V gene sequence: CDR1 SGHRS, CDR2 YFSETQ. CDR3 nucleotides: TGCGCCAGCAGCTTACGTCCCGCAACTGATACCTACGAGCAGTACTTC. Protein product: CASSLRPATDTYEQYF.

This clonotype was seen many times. The rearrangement uses TRBV6-2 or TRBV6-3 and TRBJ1-6, with D perhaps matching TRBD1 (6 bases). Trimming removed 4 bases at V and 7 bases at J, with 14 bases between. The CDR3 spans 15 residues. Germline V gives CDR1 MNHEY, CDR2 SVGEGT. The DNA of the CDR3 is TGTGCCAGCAGTTTCCGGGACAAGAAGAATTCACCCCTCCACTTT. Its translation is CASSFRDKKNSPLHF.